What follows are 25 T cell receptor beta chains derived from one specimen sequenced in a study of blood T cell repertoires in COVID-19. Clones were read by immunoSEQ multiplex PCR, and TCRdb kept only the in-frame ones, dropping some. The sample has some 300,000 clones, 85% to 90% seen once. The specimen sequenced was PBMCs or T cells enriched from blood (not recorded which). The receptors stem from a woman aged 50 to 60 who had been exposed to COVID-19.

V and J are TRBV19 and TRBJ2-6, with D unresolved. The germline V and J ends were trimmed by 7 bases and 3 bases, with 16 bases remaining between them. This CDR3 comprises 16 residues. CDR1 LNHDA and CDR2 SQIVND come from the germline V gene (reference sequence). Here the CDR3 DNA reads TGTGCCAGTAACCCTTTTGATGCTATTGGGGCCAACGTCCTGACTTTC. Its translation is CASNPFDAIGANVLTF.

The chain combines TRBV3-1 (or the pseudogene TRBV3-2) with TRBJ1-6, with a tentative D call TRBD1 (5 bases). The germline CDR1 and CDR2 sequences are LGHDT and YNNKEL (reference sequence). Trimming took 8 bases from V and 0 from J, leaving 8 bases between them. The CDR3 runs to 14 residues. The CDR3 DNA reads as TGTGCCAGCGACAGCAGCTCCTATAATTCACCCCTCCACTTT. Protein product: CASDSSSYNSPLHF.

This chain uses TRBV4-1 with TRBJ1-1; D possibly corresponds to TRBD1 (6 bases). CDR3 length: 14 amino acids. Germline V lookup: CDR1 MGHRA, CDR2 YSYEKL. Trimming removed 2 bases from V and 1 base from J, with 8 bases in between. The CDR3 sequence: CASSQLQGNTEAFF. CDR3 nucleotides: TGCGCCAGCAGCCAACTACAGGGGAACACTGAAGCTTTCTTT.

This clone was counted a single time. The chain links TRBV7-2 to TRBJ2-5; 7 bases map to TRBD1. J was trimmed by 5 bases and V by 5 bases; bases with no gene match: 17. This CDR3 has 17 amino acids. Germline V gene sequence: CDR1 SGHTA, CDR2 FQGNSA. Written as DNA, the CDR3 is TGTGCCAGCAGCCATGGAGCGGCAGGGGGTTATCGGGAGACCCAGTACTTC. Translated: CASSHGAAGGYRETQYF.

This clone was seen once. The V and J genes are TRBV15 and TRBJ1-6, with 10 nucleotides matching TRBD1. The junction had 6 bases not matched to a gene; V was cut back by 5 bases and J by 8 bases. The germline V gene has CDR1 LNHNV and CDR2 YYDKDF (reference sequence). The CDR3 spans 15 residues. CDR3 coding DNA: TGTGCCACCAGCCGGAAAGGACAGGGGGATTCACCCCTCCACTTT. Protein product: CATSRKGQGDSPLHF.

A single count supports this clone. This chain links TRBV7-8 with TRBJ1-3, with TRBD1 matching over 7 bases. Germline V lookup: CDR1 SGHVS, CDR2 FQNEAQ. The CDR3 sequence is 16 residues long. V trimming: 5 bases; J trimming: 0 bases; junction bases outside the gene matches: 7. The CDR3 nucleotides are TGTGCCAGCAGCGAGACAGGGACCCACTCTGGAAACACCATATATTTT. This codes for CASSETGTHSGNTIYF.

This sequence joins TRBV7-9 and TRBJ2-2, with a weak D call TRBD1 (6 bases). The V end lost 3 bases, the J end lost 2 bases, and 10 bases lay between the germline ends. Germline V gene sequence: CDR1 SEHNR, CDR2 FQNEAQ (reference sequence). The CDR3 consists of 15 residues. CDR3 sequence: CASSFKTGNTGELFF. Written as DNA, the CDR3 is TGTGCCAGCAGCTTCAAGACAGGCAACACCGGGGAGCTGTTTTTT.

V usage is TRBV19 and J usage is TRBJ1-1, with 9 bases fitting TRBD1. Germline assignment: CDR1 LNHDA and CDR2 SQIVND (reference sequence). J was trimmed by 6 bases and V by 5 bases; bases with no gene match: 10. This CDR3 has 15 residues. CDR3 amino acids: CASSPHRGQGAEAFF. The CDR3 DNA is TGTGCCAGTAGTCCCCACCGGGGACAGGGAGCTGAAGCTTTCTTT. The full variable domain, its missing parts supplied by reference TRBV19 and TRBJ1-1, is DGGITQSPKYLFRKEGQNVTLSCEQNLNHDAMYWYRQDPGQGLRLIYYSQIVNDFQKGDIAEGYSVSREKKESFPLTVTSAQKNPTAFYLCASSPHRGQGAEAFFGQGTRLTVV.

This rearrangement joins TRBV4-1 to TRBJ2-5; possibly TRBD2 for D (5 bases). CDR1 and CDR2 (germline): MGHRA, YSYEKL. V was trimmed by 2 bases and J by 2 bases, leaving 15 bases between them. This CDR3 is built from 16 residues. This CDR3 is CASSQPGRGRQETQYF. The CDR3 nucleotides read TGCGCCAGCAGCCAACCGGGCCGAGGGCGGCAAGAGACCCAGTACTTC.

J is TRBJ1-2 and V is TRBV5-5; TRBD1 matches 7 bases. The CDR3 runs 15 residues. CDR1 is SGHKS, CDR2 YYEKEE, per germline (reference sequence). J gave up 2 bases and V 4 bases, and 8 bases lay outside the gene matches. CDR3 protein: CASSTVGQENYGYTF. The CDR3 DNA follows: TGTGCCAGCAGCACCGTCGGACAGGAGAACTATGGCTACACCTTC.

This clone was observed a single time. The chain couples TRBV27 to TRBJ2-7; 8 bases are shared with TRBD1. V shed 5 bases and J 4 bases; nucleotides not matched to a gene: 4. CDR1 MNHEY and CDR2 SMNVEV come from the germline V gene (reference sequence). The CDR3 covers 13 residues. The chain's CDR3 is CASSTTGVYEQYF. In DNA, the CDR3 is TGTGCCAGCAGTACGACAGGGGTGTACGAGCAGTACTTC.

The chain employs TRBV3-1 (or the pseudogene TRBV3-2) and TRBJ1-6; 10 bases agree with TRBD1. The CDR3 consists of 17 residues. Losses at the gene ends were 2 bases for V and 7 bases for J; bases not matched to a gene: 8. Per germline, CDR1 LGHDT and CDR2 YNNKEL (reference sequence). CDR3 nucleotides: TGTGCCAGCAGCCAACTGGGACAGGGGATTTGGAATTCACCCCTCCACTTT. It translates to CASSQLGQGIWNSPLHF.

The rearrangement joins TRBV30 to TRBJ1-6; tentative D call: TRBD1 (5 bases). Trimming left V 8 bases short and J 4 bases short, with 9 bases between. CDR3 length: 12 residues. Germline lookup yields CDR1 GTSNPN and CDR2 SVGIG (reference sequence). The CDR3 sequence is CAERQYNSPLHF. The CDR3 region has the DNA TGTGCCGAACGACAGTATAATTCACCCCTCCACTTT.

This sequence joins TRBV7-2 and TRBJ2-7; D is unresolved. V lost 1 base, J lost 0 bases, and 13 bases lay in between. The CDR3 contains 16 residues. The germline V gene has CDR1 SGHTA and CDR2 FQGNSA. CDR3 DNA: TGTGCCAGCAGCTTAGGAGGTAGCTTAAGCTCCTACGAGCAGTACTTC. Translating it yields CASSLGGSLSSYEQYF.

The CDR3 reads CASSLVPGSGQETQYF. DNA for the CDR3: TGTGCCAGCAGTTTAGTTCCAGGTTCTGGTCAAGAGACCCAGTACTTC. The V call is TRBV27, the J call TRBJ2-5, with unresolved D. The length of the CDR3 is 16 residues. Trimming cost V 2 bases and J 2 bases, with 15 bases left between them. Germline CDR1 and CDR2: MNHEY and SMNVEV (reference sequence).

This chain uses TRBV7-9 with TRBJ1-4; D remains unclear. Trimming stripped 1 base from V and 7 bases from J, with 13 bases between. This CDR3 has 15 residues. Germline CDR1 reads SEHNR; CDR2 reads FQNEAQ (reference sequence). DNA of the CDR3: TGTGCCAGCAGCTTAGGCGACGCCGGAGGTGAAAAACTGTTTTTT. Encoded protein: CASSLGDAGGEKLFF.

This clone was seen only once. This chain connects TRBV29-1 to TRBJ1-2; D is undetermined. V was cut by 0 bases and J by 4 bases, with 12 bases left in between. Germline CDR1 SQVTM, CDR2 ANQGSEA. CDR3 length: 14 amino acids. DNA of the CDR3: TGCAGCGTTGAAGACCCGGGAATTTCCTATGGCTACACCTTC. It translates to CSVEDPGISYGYTF.

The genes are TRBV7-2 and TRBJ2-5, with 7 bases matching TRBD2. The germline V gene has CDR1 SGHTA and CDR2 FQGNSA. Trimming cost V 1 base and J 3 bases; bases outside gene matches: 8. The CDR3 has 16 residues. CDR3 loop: CASSLVGRRGKETQYF. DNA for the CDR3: TGTGCCAGCAGCTTAGTGGGCCGGCGGGGGAAAGAGACCCAGTACTTC.

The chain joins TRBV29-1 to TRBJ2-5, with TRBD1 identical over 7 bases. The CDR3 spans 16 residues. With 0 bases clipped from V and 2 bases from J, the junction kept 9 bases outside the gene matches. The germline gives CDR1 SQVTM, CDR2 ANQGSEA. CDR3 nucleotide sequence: TGCAGCGTTGAAGAGCCGGGACAGCTGAAACAAGAGACCCAGTACTTC. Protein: CSVEEPGQLKQETQYF. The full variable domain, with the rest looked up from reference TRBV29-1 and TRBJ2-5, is SAVISQKPSRDICQRGTSLTIQCQVDSQVTMMFWYRQQPGQSLTLIATANQGSEATYESGFVIDKFPISRPNLTFSTLTVSNMSPEDSSIYLCSVEEPGQLKQETQYFGPGTRLLVL.

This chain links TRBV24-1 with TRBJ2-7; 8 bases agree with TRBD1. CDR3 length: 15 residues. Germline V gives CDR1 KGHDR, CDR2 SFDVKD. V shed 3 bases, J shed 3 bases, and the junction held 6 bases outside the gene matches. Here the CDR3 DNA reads TGTGCCACCAGTGATGGTCTCACAGGGGGCTACGAGCAGTACTTC. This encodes CATSDGLTGGYEQYF.

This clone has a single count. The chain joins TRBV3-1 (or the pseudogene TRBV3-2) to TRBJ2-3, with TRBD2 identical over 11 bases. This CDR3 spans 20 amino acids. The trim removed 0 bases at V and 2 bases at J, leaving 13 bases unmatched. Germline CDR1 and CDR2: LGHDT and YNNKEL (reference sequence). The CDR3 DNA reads TGTGCCAGCAGCCAAGACAGTAGAAAGGGTAGCGGGGGGGCCACAGATACGCAGTATTTT. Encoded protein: CASSQDSRKGSGGATDTQYF.

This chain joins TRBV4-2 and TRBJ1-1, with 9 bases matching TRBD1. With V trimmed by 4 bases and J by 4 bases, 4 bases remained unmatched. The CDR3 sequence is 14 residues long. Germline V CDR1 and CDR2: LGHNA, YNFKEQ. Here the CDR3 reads CASSPKDRGTEAFF. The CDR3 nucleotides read TGTGCCAGCAGCCCCAAGGACAGGGGCACTGAAGCTTTCTTT.

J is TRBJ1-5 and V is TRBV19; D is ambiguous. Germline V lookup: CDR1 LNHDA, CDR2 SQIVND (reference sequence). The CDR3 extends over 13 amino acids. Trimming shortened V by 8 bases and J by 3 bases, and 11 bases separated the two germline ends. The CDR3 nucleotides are TGTGCCAGTCAATGGCAGATCAATCAGCCCCAGCATTTT. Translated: CASQWQINQPQHF.

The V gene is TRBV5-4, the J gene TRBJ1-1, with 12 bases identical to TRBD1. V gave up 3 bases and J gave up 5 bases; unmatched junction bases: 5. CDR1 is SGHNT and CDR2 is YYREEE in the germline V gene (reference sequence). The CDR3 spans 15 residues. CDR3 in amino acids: CASSWGDRGQTEAFF. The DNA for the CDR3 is TGTGCCAGCAGCTGGGGGGACAGGGGGCAAACTGAAGCTTTCTTT.

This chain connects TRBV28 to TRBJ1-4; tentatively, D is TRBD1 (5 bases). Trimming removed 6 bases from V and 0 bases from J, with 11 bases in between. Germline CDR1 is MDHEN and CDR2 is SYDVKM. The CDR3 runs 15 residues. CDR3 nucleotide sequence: TGTGCCAGCAGGGCAGGGCCCACAACTAATGAAAAACTGTTTTTT. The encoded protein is CASRAGPTTNEKLFF.